Shown below are 32 T cell receptor beta chains from a single sample sequenced in a study of regulatory T cells in long-lasting Graves disease. Investigators prepared the TCR beta libraries by applying iRepertoire HTBI primers and Arm-PCR of CDR3 regions. Each CDR3 protein is one row after TCRdb ran MiXCR on the multiplex PCR reads. The repertoire holds hundreds of thousands of distinct CDR3 sequences, with around 30% as singletons. Time point meaning: persistent/refractory GD, antithyroid drugs over 5 years with positive TRAb. Construction of the TCR library relied on RNA isolated from PBMCs. The sequences come from peripheral blood mononuclear cells (PBMCs), collected when the disease was refractory, from a patient treated with antithyroid drugs. The receptors stem from a female donor with Graves disease.

This clonotype was seen a handful of times. This chain links TRBV5-1 with TRBJ2-7; the D gene is possibly TRBD1 (6 bases). The V and J ends lost 1 base and 0 bases respectively, with 11 bases between them. The CDR3 has 15 residues. Looked up from germline, CDR1 is SGHRS and CDR2 is YFSETQ. Written as DNA, the CDR3 is TGCGCCAGCAGCTTGACAGGGCGGACCTCCTACGAGCAGTACTTC. It specifies CASSLTGRTSYEQYF.

This clonotype was counted only a few times. The rearrangement uses TRBV12-3 or TRBV12-4 and TRBJ2-4; D unresolved. Trimming cost V 1 base and J 1 base, with 11 bases left between them. This CDR3 spans 16 amino acids. The CDR3 here is CASSLGSLLAKNIQYF. CDR3 DNA sequence: TGTGCCAGCAGTTTAGGTAGCTTATTGGCCAAAAACATTCAGTACTTC.

The chain has TRBV28 and TRBJ1-1; D is uncertain. V was trimmed by 6 bases and J by 0 bases, leaving 14 bases between them. The CDR3 is made up of 15 amino acids. Germline V gene sequence: CDR1 MDHEN, CDR2 SYDVKM. CDR3 coding DNA: TGTGCCAGCAGCCCGGAGGGTGCGATGAACACTGAAGCTTTCTTT. The encoded protein is CASSPEGAMNTEAFF.

The rearrangement links TRBV6-1 to TRBJ2-7; 8 bases are a match to TRBD2. In germline, CDR1 is MNHNS, CDR2 SASEGT. Losses at the gene ends were 6 bases for V and 3 bases for J; bases not matched to a gene: 7. The CDR3 contains 14 residues. In DNA, the CDR3 is TGTGCCAGCAGAGAGAAAGCGGGAGACTACGAGCAGTACTTC. Translated, it gives CASREKAGDYEQYF.

This clonotype turned up a few times. The V call is TRBV10-3, the J call TRBJ2-7; 8 bases fit TRBD1. CDR1 ENHRY and CDR2 SYGVKD come from the germline V gene. CDR3 size: 13 residues. V gave up 6 bases and J gave up 5 bases; unmatched junction bases: 6. The CDR3 protein is CAIRDREMDEQYF. The CDR3 bases are TGTGCCATCAGGGACAGGGAAATGGACGAGCAGTACTTC.

In DNA form, the CDR3 reads TGTGCCACCCCCCCCAGGGTAGCGGGGAACACCGGGGAGCTGTTTTTT. This gives the protein CATPPRVAGNTGELFF. The gene calls are TRBV6-1 and TRBJ2-2, with TRBD2 matching 7 bases. Germline CDR1 MNHNS, CDR2 SASEGT. Trimming took 10 bases from V and 1 from J; bases not matched to a gene: 12. The CDR3 runs 16 residues.

This clonotype was observed a few times. The gene calls are TRBV2 and TRBJ1-5, with 7 bases fitting TRBD1. The CDR3 loop spans 14 amino acids. Germline values: CDR1 SNHLY, CDR2 FYNNEI. J lost 3 bases, V lost 6 bases, and 5 bases had no gene match. Here the CDR3 DNA reads TGTGCCAGCAGAACCGGGACAGTCAATCAGCCCCAGCATTTT. Translating gives CASRTGTVNQPQHF.

This clonotype was found a few times. The rearrangement joins TRBV11-2 to TRBJ1-2; possibly TRBD1 for D (6 bases). V lost 5 bases, J lost 8 bases, and 18 bases lay in between. This CDR3 contains 14 residues. Looked up from germline, CDR1 is SGHAT and CDR2 is FQNNGV. For the CDR3, the DNA is TGTGCCAGCAGCCCCAACAGGGATTACAACGGCTACACCTTC. This translates into CASSPNRDYNGYTF.

The rearrangement joins TRBV6-2 or TRBV6-3 to TRBJ2-4; 9 bases align to TRBD2. This CDR3 contains 18 residues. In germline, CDR1 is MNHEY, CDR2 SVGEGT. V lost 2 bases and J lost 1; bases outside the gene matches: 9. This CDR3 is CASSYASGITEAKNIQYF. CDR3 nucleotide sequence: TGTGCCAGCAGTTACGCTAGCGGGATTACGGAGGCCAAAAACATTCAGTACTTC.

The chain has TRBV9 and TRBJ1-2; 9 positions agree with TRBD1. The CDR3 is 16 residues long. Germline V gene lookup returns CDR1 SGDLS and CDR2 YYNGEE. The V gene end was trimmed by 0 bases and the J gene end by 3 bases; junction bases not matched to a gene: 6. The CDR3, as DNA: TGTGCCAGCAGCGTAGAGGGGACAGGGCGCGACTATGGCTACACCTTC. Translation gives CASSVEGTGRDYGYTF.

This chain links TRBV20-1 with TRBJ1-2, with D possibly TRBD1 on 5 matching bases. The CDR3 totals 12 residues. Trimming removed 6 bases from V and 6 bases from J, with 14 bases in between. Germline V lookup: CDR1 DFQATT, CDR2 SNEGSKA (reference sequence). CDR3 loop: CSAEGTGDGYTF. In DNA, the CDR3 is TGCAGTGCGGAGGGGACCGGGGATGGCTACACCTTC.

This rearrangement joins TRBV7-9 to TRBJ2-7, with 9 nucleotides matching TRBD2. Germline V gene lookup returns CDR1 SEHNR and CDR2 FQNEAQ (reference sequence). The V and J ends lost 5 bases and 5 bases, in that order; junction bases with no gene match: 10. The CDR3 spans 15 residues. The CDR3 is CASSQPLTSGHEQYF. The CDR3 coding sequence is TGTGCCAGCAGCCAGCCCCTGACTAGCGGACACGAGCAGTACTTC.

The genes are TRBV9 and TRBJ1-5; D gene ambiguous. The ends were cut back, 2 bases at V and 0 bases at J, with 6 bases in the middle. The CDR3 is 14 residues long. The V gene's germline CDR1 is SGDLS and CDR2 YYNGEE. In DNA form, the CDR3 reads TGTGCCAGCAGCGTCGGAACTAGCAATCAGCCCCAGCATTTT. Its protein is CASSVGTSNQPQHF. The full variable domain, rest sourced from reference TRBV9 and TRBJ1-5, is DSGVTQTPKHLITATGQRVTLRCSPRSGDLSVYWYQQSLDQGLQFLIQYYNGEERAKGNILERFSAQQFPDLHSELNLSSLELGDSALYFCASSVGTSNQPQHFGDGTRLSIL.

This chain uses TRBV5-4 with TRBJ1-2, with D perhaps matching TRBD1 (5 bases). The germline V and J ends were trimmed by 0 bases and 9 bases, with 15 bases remaining between them. This CDR3 contains 14 residues. Per germline, CDR1 SGHNT and CDR2 YYREEE (reference sequence). CDR3 sequence: CASSLAAGKDSYTF. The CDR3 DNA sequence: TGTGCCAGCAGCTTGGCGGCAGGGAAGGATAGCTACACCTTC.

This clonotype showed up just a few times. The junction differs from germline at one of its ends, possibly a read error. The chain is built from TRBV4-1 and TRBJ1-2, with a tentative D call TRBD1 (6 bases). This CDR3 has 14 amino acids. Germline V lookup: CDR1 MGHRA, CDR2 YSYEKL. The CDR3, as DNA: TGTGCCAGCAGCCAAGATAGGACAGCCTATGGCTACACCTTC. Translation gives CASSQDRTAYGYTF.

The V and J genes are TRBV30 and TRBJ1-2; D is uncertain. Germline V gives CDR1 GTSNPN, CDR2 SVGIG (reference sequence). V was clipped by 2 bases and J by 14 bases, with 12 bases between them. CDR3 length: 10 amino acids. In DNA, the CDR3 is TGTGCCTGGAGTACCCCGGTTCTAACCTTC. It translates to CAWSTPVLTF.

The chain employs TRBV20-1 and TRBJ2-7; 7 bases match TRBD2. V lost 3 bases, J lost 6 bases, and 11 bases stayed unmatched. This CDR3 is built from 14 residues. Germline V gives CDR1 DFQATT, CDR2 SNEGSKA (reference sequence). The CDR3 spells CSASAEWEGREQYF. The CDR3 bases are TGCAGTGCTAGTGCGGAGTGGGAGGGCCGCGAGCAGTACTTC.

This clonotype was counted between two and nine times. The chain carries TRBV11-2 and TRBJ1-5, with a tentative D call TRBD1 (5 bases). Per germline, CDR1 SGHAT and CDR2 FQNNGV. The CDR3 loop spans 15 amino acids. V was pared by 4 bases and J by 1 base, with 11 bases between. CDR3 coding DNA: TGTGCCAGCAGCTCTGGGACGGCCAGCAATCAGCCCCAGCATTTT. It codes for CASSSGTASNQPQHF.

A few counts support this clonotype. The chain uses TRBV25-1 and TRBJ2-7; D could derive from TRBD1 or TRBD2 (5 bases each). V dropped 6 bases and J dropped 2 bases, with 14 bases sitting between them. The length of the CDR3 is 14 residues. Germline V CDR1 and CDR2: MGHDK, SYGVNS. CDR3 residues: CASRRSGTPYEQYF. Written as DNA, the CDR3 is TGTGCCAGCAGGAGGTCTGGGACCCCCTACGAGCAGTACTTC.

The sample holds many counts of this clonotype. V gene TRBV27 combines with J gene TRBJ1-6; D is unclear. The CDR3 totals 13 residues. V lost 6 bases and J 5 bases, leaving 8 bases between the germline ends. Germline CDR1 MNHEY, CDR2 SMNVEV (reference sequence). The CDR3: CASRRQNNSPLHF. The CDR3 DNA sequence: TGTGCCAGCAGAAGACAAAATAATTCACCCCTCCACTTT.

This clonotype was seen a few times. The chain couples TRBV6-2 or TRBV6-3 to TRBJ2-7, with D possibly being TRBD1 (6 bases). Trimming left V 0 bases short and J 2 bases short, with 11 bases between. Germline CDR1 and CDR2: MNHEY and SVGEGT. This CDR3 has 15 residues. CDR3 DNA sequence: TGTGCCAGCAGTTACTCGGGGGACATTACCTACGAGCAGTACTTC. Residues: CASSYSGDITYEQYF.

The chain carries TRBV6-5 and TRBJ2-1; D is unresolved. The V end lost 4 bases, the J end lost 4 bases, and 14 bases lay between the germline ends. CDR1 is MNHEY and CDR2 is SVGAGI in the germline V gene. The CDR3 contains 15 residues. CDR3 DNA: TGTGCCAGCAGTTCCATGGGCGGACCTTACAATGAGCAGTTCTTC. Its protein is CASSSMGGPYNEQFF.

This clonotype has just a few counts. The V call is TRBV19, the J call TRBJ1-5; 10 bases map to TRBD1. This CDR3 is built from 18 residues. Germline values: CDR1 LNHDA, CDR2 SQIVND (reference sequence). V lost 7 bases to trimming and J lost 2 bases; unmatched junction nucleotides: 14. The CDR3 DNA reads TGTGCCAGTAATTCGCGGCGACAGGGGGCTGTGGGCAATCAGCCCCAGCATTTT. It translates to CASNSRRQGAVGNQPQHF. The full variable domain, rest sourced from reference TRBV19 and TRBJ1-5, is DGGITQSPKYLFRKEGQNVTLSCEQNLNHDAMYWYRQDPGQGLRLIYYSQIVNDFQKGDIAEGYSVSREKKESFPLTVTSAQKNPTAFYLCASNSRRQGAVGNQPQHFGDGTRLSIL.

This clonotype was seen many times. This chain links TRBV2 with TRBJ2-5; perhaps D is TRBD1 or TRBD2 (5 bases each). Trimming took off 7 bases at V and 2 bases at J, with 17 bases between the two ends. The CDR3 is 15 residues long. CDR1 and CDR2 (germline): SNHLY, FYNNEI. CDR3 protein: CASTLWGRGQETQYF. The CDR3 bases are TGTGCCAGCACCCTGTGGGGGAGAGGTCAAGAGACCCAGTACTTC.

The J gene is TRBJ1-6, the V gene TRBV7-9; TRBD1 agrees at 8 bases. V lost 2 bases, J lost 9 bases, and 3 bases stayed unmatched. The CDR3 loop spans 14 amino acids. Germline V gives CDR1 SEHNR, CDR2 FQNEAQ (reference sequence). CDR3 sequence (DNA): TGTGCCAGCAGCTTACAGGGGGCCGGTTCACCCCTCCACTTT. This codes for CASSLQGAGSPLHF.

This clonotype was detected only a few times. CDR3: CSAGQGVSSSNYGYTF. In DNA, the CDR3 is TGCAGTGCTGGTCAGGGAGTGTCATCGTCTAACTATGGCTACACCTTC. The gene calls are TRBV20-1 and TRBJ1-2; D is possibly TRBD1 (5 bases). V dropped 5 bases and J dropped 0 bases, with 19 bases sitting between them. This CDR3 is built from 16 residues. Germline CDR1 DFQATT, CDR2 SNEGSKA (reference sequence).

This rearrangement joins TRBV30 to TRBJ2-7; D is unclear. Trimming removed 0 bases at V and 3 bases at J, with 12 bases between. This CDR3 spans 14 amino acids. Germline lookup yields CDR1 GTSNPN and CDR2 SVGIG (reference sequence). CDR3 amino acids: CAWSVGGVIYEQYF. In DNA form, the CDR3 reads TGTGCCTGGAGTGTAGGCGGAGTTATCTACGAGCAGTACTTC.

This clonotype came up a few times. This chain uses TRBV30 with TRBJ1-1, with a tentative D call TRBD1 (5 bases). The germline gives CDR1 GTSNPN, CDR2 SVGIG (reference sequence). The CDR3 covers 13 residues. V was pared by 3 bases and J by 1 base, with 9 bases between. The CDR3 loop reads CAWSHTGNTEAFF. The CDR3, as DNA: TGTGCCTGGAGCCATACAGGGAACACTGAAGCTTTCTTT.

The V gene is TRBV10-3, the J gene TRBJ1-2; 8 positions match TRBD1. Germline V gene sequence: CDR1 ENHRY, CDR2 SYGVKD. The CDR3 length is 15 residues. V shed 0 bases and J 4 bases; nucleotides not matched to a gene: 4. CDR3 residues: CAISESLGTGYGYTF. The CDR3 DNA reads as TGTGCCATCAGTGAGTCTCTTGGGACAGGCTATGGCTACACCTTC.

In this sample, this clonotype turned up a few times. This rearrangement joins TRBV15 to TRBJ2-7; 14 bases are a match to TRBD2. V was clipped by 5 bases and J by 4 bases; unmatched bases: 13. The CDR3 totals 18 residues. Germline CDR1 LNHNV, CDR2 YYDKDF (reference sequence). CDR3: CATSSDLGLAGVVYEQYF. The CDR3 DNA is TGTGCCACCAGCTCAGATTTGGGACTAGCGGGAGTAGTTTACGAGCAGTACTTC.

Comment on this clonotype: A much larger clone differs by one base, so this may be a read error. The chain links TRBV30 to TRBJ1-1; D gene uncertain. Germline-derived CDR1 and CDR2 are GTSNPN and SVGIG (reference sequence). V was pared by 3 bases and J by 8 bases, with 10 bases between. The length of the CDR3 is 11 residues. The DNA of the CDR3 is TGTGCCTGGAGGATCAGTTCGGAAGCTTTCTTT. It yields the protein CAWRISSEAFF.

The chain links TRBV19 to TRBJ1-5; 7 nucleotides agree with TRBD1. This CDR3 has 16 amino acids. Germline assignment: CDR1 LNHDA and CDR2 SQIVND (reference sequence). Trimming at V came to 3 bases and at J to 2 bases, leaving 7 bases not matched to a gene. This CDR3 is CASSISTGDGNQPQHF. The CDR3 DNA sequence: TGTGCCAGTAGTATCAGCACAGGGGACGGCAATCAGCCCCAGCATTTT.